These 13 T cell receptor beta chains came from one sample sequenced in a study of post-analysis software for immune sequencing data. Whole-study results and caveats: Controls showed lower frequencies than patients for 4 or 5 TRBV segments, and TRBV5-6, TRBV5-1 and TRBV20-1 were among these.

For these TCRs, the target antigens are not known. The library was made from cDNA and included unique molecular identifiers. Using its own MiXCR run on the PCR reads, TCRdb lists one record per CDR3 protein. This table holds some 700,000 distinct CDR3 sequences, 55% to 60% found once. The source material was blood. All receptors come from a girl aged 2-9 years with multiple sclerosis.

V gene TRBV6-1 combines with J gene TRBJ2-7; D gene unclear. This CDR3 contains 11 residues. Trimming took off 6 bases at V and 7 bases at J, with 10 bases between the two ends. Germline CDR1 reads MNHNS; CDR2 reads SASEGT. The CDR3 reads CASRSMGEQYF. The CDR3 DNA follows: TGTGCCAGCAGGAGCATGGGAGAGCAGTACTTC.

The chain carries TRBV5-1 and TRBJ2-7, with 12 bases that match TRBD2. This CDR3 has 16 residues. Trimming removed 0 bases from V and 1 base from J; junction bases left unmatched: 2. CDR1 and CDR2 from the germline V gene are SGHRS and YFSETQ. CDR3 in amino acids: CASSLGLAGESYEQYF. The CDR3 nucleotides read TGCGCCAGCAGCTTGGGACTAGCGGGAGAATCCTACGAGCAGTACTTC. The full variable domain, with the rest looked up from reference TRBV5-1 and TRBJ2-7, is KAGVTQTPRYLIKTRGQQVTLSCSPISGHRSVSWYQQTPGQGLQFLFEYFSETQRNKGNFPGRFSGRQFSNSRSEMNVSTLELGDSALYLCASSLGLAGESYEQYFGPGTRLTVT.

The chain is built from TRBV10-1 and TRBJ2-1, with D possibly matching TRBD2 (6 bases). The CDR3 spans 13 residues. V was pared by 2 bases and J by 12 bases, with 14 bases between. Germline CDR1 reads WNHNN; CDR2 reads SYGVQD (reference sequence). CDR3 in DNA: TGCGCCAGCAGTGAGGTTGGGGCGGGGAGGCAGTTCTTC. Translating it yields CASSEVGAGRQFF.

V gene TRBV10-3 combines with J gene TRBJ2-1, with D hard to call. The germline V gene encodes CDR1 ENHRY and CDR2 SYGVKD. The CDR3 loop spans 11 amino acids. The V end was cut by 8 bases, the J end by 1 base, with 3 bases between. CDR3 residues: CAIQSYNEQFF. The CDR3 DNA reads TGTGCCATCCAGTCCTACAATGAGCAGTTCTTC.

The V gene is TRBV6-1, the J gene TRBJ2-5; weak D call: TRBD1 (6 bases). Trimming took off 6 bases at V and 5 bases at J, with 25 bases between the two ends. Germline V gives CDR1 MNHNS, CDR2 SASEGT. This CDR3 is 17 amino acids long. CDR3 in amino acids: CASRPGIPGHLGETQYF. DNA for the CDR3: TGTGCCAGCAGGCCTGGAATTCCGGGACACCTCGGGGAGACCCAGTACTTC.

Details on this clonotype: One end of the junction varies from germline; a read error may be responsible. In DNA form, the CDR3 reads TGTGCCAGCAGTTTAGGGACAGCCCACTACTTC. It codes for CASSLGTAHYF. This chain joins TRBV12-3 or TRBV12-4 and TRBJ2-5; a possible D gene is TRBD1 (6 bases). This CDR3 has 11 amino acids.

V and J are TRBV6-1 and TRBJ1-1; 9 bases line up with TRBD1. CDR1 MNHNS and CDR2 SASEGT come from the germline V gene. V trimming: 6 bases; J trimming: 3 bases; junction bases outside the gene matches: 5. The CDR3 consists of 14 residues. The DNA for the CDR3 is TGTGCCAGCAGCAACAGGGGGCCTGACACTGAAGCTTTCTTT. Encoded protein: CASSNRGPDTEAFF.

The chain employs TRBV7-2 and TRBJ1-1; TRBD1 agrees at 10 bases. Germline V lookup: CDR1 SGHTA, CDR2 FQGNSA. V lost 1 base to trimming and J lost 2 bases; unmatched junction nucleotides: 4. CDR3 size: 16 residues. The CDR3 region is CASSLVRDRGNTEAFF. As DNA, the CDR3 is TGTGCCAGCAGCTTAGTGAGGGACAGGGGTAACACTGAAGCTTTCTTT.

The chain uses TRBV20-1 and TRBJ1-2; D gene ambiguous. The CDR3 loop spans 16 amino acids. CDR1 and CDR2 from the germline V gene are DFQATT and SNEGSKA (reference sequence). V was pared by 6 bases and J by 3 bases, with 23 bases between. The CDR3, as DNA: TGCAGTGCCCCGTCCATGGACTATCGGCGGGACTATGGCTACACCTTC. Its protein is CSAPSMDYRRDYGYTF.

In its sample, this clonotype is medium-sized. The rearrangement links TRBV29-1 to TRBJ2-7; 8 positions match TRBD1. Germline-derived CDR1 and CDR2 are SQVTM and ANQGSEA. V dropped 4 bases and J dropped 3; count of bases not matched to a gene: 5. CDR3 length: 13 residues. CDR3 sequence reads: CSVADRAHYEQYF. CDR3 coding DNA: TGCAGCGTTGCGGACAGGGCCCACTACGAGCAGTACTTC.

The table lists this clonotype with a count of one. The chain recombines TRBV7-9 with TRBJ1-1, with TRBD1 matching over 7 bases. V trimming: 4 bases; J trimming: 4 bases; junction bases outside the gene matches: 12. Germline V CDR1 and CDR2: SEHNR, FQNEAQ (reference sequence). The CDR3 loop spans 16 amino acids. Written as DNA, the CDR3 is TGTGCCAGCAGCTCCAGGAAAGGGGGCGTGGGCACTGAAGCTTTCTTT. This gives the protein CASSSRKGGVGTEAFF.

The genes are TRBV5-1 and TRBJ2-5; possibly TRBD1 for D (6 bases). The CDR3 consists of 16 residues. V was shortened by 1 base and J by 1 base, with 14 bases between the two germline ends. Germline V gives CDR1 SGHRS, CDR2 YFSETQ. CDR3 DNA sequence: TGCGCCAGCAGCTTGTCCCCTCTAGGGGGCCAAGAGACCCAGTACTTC. The encoded protein is CASSLSPLGGQETQYF. Supplemented by reference TRBV5-1 and TRBJ2-5, the full variable domain reads KAGVTQTPRYLIKTRGQQVTLSCSPISGHRSVSWYQQTPGQGLQFLFEYFSETQRNKGNFPGRFSGRQFSNSRSEMNVSTLELGDSALYLCASSLSPLGGQETQYFGPGTRLLVL.

The genes are TRBV11-2 and TRBJ2-4; no clear D. There are 13 residues in the CDR3. Germline loops: CDR1 SGHAT, CDR2 FQNNGV. Trimming took off 0 bases at V and 7 bases at J, with 7 bases between the two ends. The CDR3 DNA follows: TGTGCCAGCAGCTTAGATTCTATGAACATTCAGTACTTC. Its protein is CASSLDSMNIQYF.